This passage covers 16 T cell receptor beta chains from one sample sequenced in a study of blood T cell repertoires in COVID-19. Assay used: immunoSEQ multiplex PCR; TCRdb lists only in-frame clones, some missing. The repertoire has almost 200,000 clones, roughly nine tenths of them found once; the top ten carry more than 0.7%. The source material was peripheral blood. These receptors were taken from a woman in her seventies with acute or convalescent COVID-19.

The chain links TRBV25-1 to TRBJ2-2; 8 nucleotides line up with TRBD2. Germline CDR1 is MGHDK and CDR2 is SYGVNS. CDR3 length: 14 amino acids. V trimming: 11 bases; J trimming: 5 bases; junction bases outside the gene matches: 10. CDR3 coding DNA: TGTGCCCGCACCGGGGGGGGAGGAACCGGGGAGCTGTTTTTT. It specifies CARTGGGGTGELFF.

The chain is built from TRBV11-2 and TRBJ2-1; D is uncertain. Trimming cost V 7 bases and J 0 bases, with 13 bases left between them. This CDR3 is built from 15 residues. Germline V gene lookup returns CDR1 SGHAT and CDR2 FQNNGV. CDR3 bases: TGTGCCAGCACCCCAGCGCGCAGCTCCTACAATGAGCAGTTCTTC. Residues: CASTPARSSYNEQFF.

A single count supports this clone. CDR3 amino acids: CASSWGRNTGELFF. CDR3 sequence (DNA): TGTGCCAGCAGCTGGGGCAGAAACACCGGGGAGCTGTTTTTT. This chain joins TRBV11-2 and TRBJ2-2; possible D gene TRBD1, 5 bases. The length of the CDR3 is 14 residues. V was shortened by 4 bases and J by 2 bases, with 8 bases between the two germline ends. CDR1 and CDR2 from the germline V gene are SGHAT and FQNNGV.

The chain links TRBV5-1 to TRBJ1-5; D is perhaps TRBD1 (5 bases). Germline CDR1 and CDR2: SGHRS and YFSETQ. The CDR3 sequence is 14 residues long. Trimming removed 2 bases at V and 7 bases at J, with 13 bases between. DNA for the CDR3: TGCGCCAGCAGCTTCGGGCAGGGTGAGCAGCCCCAGCATTTT. It translates to CASSFGQGEQPQHF.

The sample holds a few counts of this clone. The chain is built from TRBV27 and TRBJ1-2; 10 bases agree with TRBD1. Unmatched junction bases numbered 5, after V lost 1 base and J lost 0 bases. In germline, CDR1 is MNHEY, CDR2 SMNVEV (reference sequence). CDR3 size: 17 residues. The CDR3, as DNA: TGTGCCAGCAGTTTATTGGGACAGGGGTCGGCTAACTATGGCTACACCTTC. Its translation: CASSLLGQGSANYGYTF.

The chain carries TRBV2 and TRBJ2-1, with TRBD2 matching 9 bases. The trim removed 7 bases at V and 0 bases at J, leaving 4 bases unmatched. The CDR3 length is 15 residues. Germline assignment: CDR1 SNHLY and CDR2 FYNNEI. DNA for the CDR3: TGTGCCAGCACCTTTAGCGGGAGCTCCTACAATGAGCAGTTCTTC. It is translated as CASTFSGSSYNEQFF.

In this sample, this clone turned up a few times. The chain combines TRBV2 with TRBJ2-5; TRBD1 matches at 7 bases. The V segment lost 4 bases and the J segment 2 bases; nucleotides outside the gene matches: 1. Germline V gene sequence: CDR1 SNHLY, CDR2 FYNNEI. The CDR3 is made up of 13 amino acids. CDR3 coding DNA: TGTGCCAGCAGTGGGGACAGACAAGAGACCCAGTACTTC. Encoded protein: CASSGDRQETQYF.

The rearrangement uses TRBV5-1 and TRBJ2-5; 10 positions agree with TRBD1. Trimming at V came to 3 bases and at J to 9 bases, leaving 8 bases not matched to a gene. The length of the CDR3 is 14 residues. The germline V gene encodes CDR1 SGHRS and CDR2 YFSETQ. This chain's CDR3 is CASSSLTGGSSQYF. CDR3 nucleotides: TGCGCCAGCAGCTCACTGACAGGGGGCTCGTCCCAGTACTTC.

This clone was recorded a few times. V usage is TRBV28 and J usage is TRBJ1-3; D perhaps matches TRBD1 (6 bases). CDR1 MDHEN and CDR2 SYDVKM come from the germline V gene. Trimming took 7 bases from V and 0 from J, leaving 19 bases between them. This CDR3 comprises 17 residues. CDR3: CASNYRTAVVSGNTIYF. CDR3 nucleotide sequence: TGTGCCAGCAACTACCGGACAGCTGTCGTCTCTGGAAACACCATATATTTT.

This clone was detected once. The V and J genes are TRBV28 and TRBJ1-5; no definite D call. V shed 4 bases and J shed 10 bases, with 17 bases lying between them. From germline, CDR1 is MDHEN and CDR2 SYDVKM. The CDR3 has 14 amino acids. DNA for the CDR3: TGTGCCAGCAGTTACCGGGTCTTAACCCGACCCCAGCATTTT. This translates into CASSYRVLTRPQHF.

The rearrangement uses TRBV5-1 and TRBJ1-3; a possible D gene is TRBD1 (6 bases). Between the trimmed V and J ends, which lost 0 bases and 2 bases, there was a span of 9 bases. Germline-derived CDR1 and CDR2 are SGHRS and YFSETQ. The CDR3 runs to 15 residues. The DNA of the CDR3 is TGCGCCAGCAGCTTGGAGCCAGGGGCTGGAAACACCATATATTTT. Amino acids: CASSLEPGAGNTIYF.

The chain employs TRBV5-5 and TRBJ2-3, with 9 bases aligning to TRBD2. Germline V gives CDR1 SGHKS, CDR2 YYEKEE (reference sequence). The CDR3 sequence is 16 residues long. J gave up 0 bases and V 5 bases, and 7 bases lay outside the gene matches. CDR3 DNA sequence: TGTGCCAGCAGTCCCGTAGCGGGGGTTAGCACAGATACGCAGTATTTT. It specifies CASSPVAGVSTDTQYF.

V and J are TRBV5-5 and TRBJ2-7; D might be TRBD2 (6 bases). Deletions cut 2 bases from V and 1 base from J, with 13 bases between. CDR1 and CDR2 from the germline V gene are SGHKS and YYEKEE (reference sequence). The length of the CDR3 is 15 residues. Here the CDR3 DNA reads TGTGCCAGCAGCTTTTCTAGCGCGAGTTCCTACGAGCAGTACTTC. Translated: CASSFSSASSYEQYF.

The chain links TRBV7-8 to TRBJ2-7; no definite D call. Germline V lookup: CDR1 SGHVS, CDR2 FQNEAQ. This CDR3 region has 14 residues. The ends were cut back, 5 bases at V and 5 bases at J, with 16 bases in the middle. CDR3: CASSPLRQAHEQYF. DNA of the CDR3: TGTGCCAGCAGCCCACTCAGGCAGGCCCACGAGCAGTACTTC.

This clone was counted once. The chain employs TRBV19 and TRBJ2-3; TRBD1 aligns across 11 bases. Per the germline V gene, CDR1 is LNHDA and CDR2 is SQIVND (reference sequence). This CDR3 comprises 14 residues. The CDR3 spells CATKDRGLADTQYF. The CDR3 DNA sequence: TGTGCAACGAAGGACAGGGGGCTCGCAGATACGCAGTATTTT.

The genes are TRBV19 and TRBJ2-5, with D uncertain. Trimming left V 2 bases short and J 5 bases short, with 9 bases between. The V gene's germline CDR1 is LNHDA and CDR2 SQIVND (reference sequence). This CDR3 contains 13 residues. The CDR3: CASSIPAAETQYF. The CDR3 region has the DNA TGTGCCAGTAGTATACCAGCAGCGGAGACCCAGTACTTC.